The clone carrying this T cell receptor beta chain was found a few times. Its antigen remains unidentified. It may be a read error: a sequence one base away is much more abundant. The data derive from a study of neurological immune-mediated disorders. Findings of the study overall: The repertoires of 18 of 34 multiple sclerosis patients fell into one related-CDR3 cluster (a possible signature) under phylogenetic grouping.

The CDR3 sequence is 15 residues long. Germline V lookup: CDR1 SNHLY, CDR2 FYNNEI. V lost 2 bases to trimming and J lost 1 base; unmatched junction nucleotides: 2. 5'RACE with 10-nucleotide random UMIs produced the cDNA. MiXCR, applied by TCRdb to the 5' RACE reads, yields one record per CDR3 protein. The sample holds approximately 60,000 distinct CDR3 sequences; under 5% are singletons and the top ten take 2.6%. The sequence came from a man aged 50 to 59 with multiple sclerosis. The chain links TRBV2 to TRBJ2-5; 9 nucleotides align to TRBD2. The sequenced sample consisted of PBMCs. The CDR3 is CASSELAGTQETQYF. The CDR3 DNA reads as TGTGCCAGCAGTGAACTAGCGGGGACCCAAGAGACCCAGTACTTC.